This passage covers 21 T cell receptor beta chains from one sample sequenced in a study of blood T cell repertoires in COVID-19 (dated by TCRdb to the early 2020s). The library was obtained by the immunoSEQ multiplex PCR assay. TCRdb mirrors the immuneACCESS table, restricted to in-frame sequences. Some clones are absent from its copies; in checked studies, under half trace to an unresolved V gene, and the reason for the others is unknown. The sample table contains about 91,000 clones; only one count was recorded for around nine tenths of them. 7.5% to 10% of the sample is in the top ten clones. The sample taken for sequencing was peripheral blood. The receptor source for this set is a woman in her seventies with acute or convalescent COVID-19.

The chain links TRBV5-1 to TRBJ2-2; the match to TRBD2 covers 8 bases. The CDR3 is 14 residues long. From germline, CDR1 is SGHRS and CDR2 YFSETQ. Trimming cost V 5 bases and J 5 bases; bases outside gene matches: 5. CDR3 in DNA: TGCGCCAGCAGGGGACTAGTCCCGACCGGGGAGCTGTTTTTT. Protein product: CASRGLVPTGELFF.

The chain couples TRBV2 to TRBJ2-2; TRBD1 aligns across 7 bases. The CDR3 contains 16 residues. The junction had 5 bases not matched to a gene; V was cut back by 4 bases and J by 0 bases. CDR1 is SNHLY, CDR2 FYNNEI, per germline. The CDR3 sequence: CASSVTGYANTGELFF. For the CDR3, the DNA is TGTGCCAGCAGTGTGACAGGGTACGCGAACACCGGGGAGCTGTTTTTT.

This clone was seen only once. The chain uses TRBV4-2 and TRBJ2-2, with D possibly matching TRBD1 (6 bases). The CDR3 totals 13 residues. V was trimmed by 1 base and J by 8 bases, leaving 8 bases between them. Germline-derived CDR1 and CDR2 are LGHNA and YNFKEQ. CDR3 sequence reads: CASSQVQGGELFF. In DNA form, the CDR3 reads TGTGCCAGCAGCCAAGTACAGGGAGGGGAGCTGTTTTTT.

The V gene is TRBV20-1, the J gene TRBJ2-4; D gene uncertain. V lost 6 bases and J lost 6, with 9 bases in between. The CDR3 loop spans 11 amino acids. CDR1 and CDR2 from the germline V gene are DFQATT and SNEGSKA (reference sequence). For the CDR3, the DNA is TGCAGTGCCTTGGGCTTAAACATTCAGTACTTC. Protein sequence: CSALGLNIQYF.

The chain joins TRBV14 to TRBJ1-2, with 9 positions matching TRBD1. V lost 1 base and J lost 4; bases outside the gene matches: 10. Germline values: CDR1 SGHDN, CDR2 FVKESK. The CDR3 runs to 17 residues. CDR3 region: CASSQAQGALTLYGYTF. The CDR3 nucleotides are TGTGCCAGCAGCCAAGCACAGGGGGCGCTTACCCTCTATGGCTACACCTTC.

The V call is TRBV6-2 or TRBV6-3, the J call TRBJ1-2; D remains unclear. Per the germline V gene, CDR1 is MNHEY and CDR2 is SVGEGT. Trimming removed 4 bases from V and 7 bases from J, with 13 bases in between. This CDR3 contains 13 residues. CDR3: CASSLAKRGGYTF. CDR3 DNA: TGTGCCAGCAGTTTGGCCAAACGGGGTGGCTACACCTTC.

The gene calls are TRBV11-2 and TRBJ2-3, with 9 bases fitting TRBD2. Germline loops: CDR1 SGHAT, CDR2 FQNNGV. The V and J ends lost 3 bases and 6 bases, in that order; junction bases with no gene match: 4. This CDR3 is built from 14 residues. Here the CDR3 reads CASSLAGGLDTQYF. DNA for the CDR3: TGTGCCAGCAGCTTGGCGGGGGGGCTGGATACGCAGTATTTT.

The chain recombines TRBV28 with TRBJ1-5, with 8 nucleotides matching TRBD1. Germline CDR1 and CDR2: MDHEN and SYDVKM. Trimming cost V 4 bases and J 2 bases; bases outside gene matches: 7. The CDR3 extends over 16 amino acids. CDR3 sequence: CASSSRTGMGNQPQHF. DNA of the CDR3: TGTGCCAGCAGTTCTCGGACAGGGATGGGCAATCAGCCCCAGCATTTT.

CDR3 region: CASSVGSTGGAYEQYF. The CDR3 DNA reads as TGTGCCAGCAGCGTAGGCTCAACAGGGGGCGCCTACGAGCAGTACTTC. J is TRBJ2-7 and V is TRBV9; TRBD1 matches 9 bases. The germline V gene encodes CDR1 SGDLS and CDR2 YYNGEE. Losses at the gene ends were 0 bases for V and 2 bases for J; bases not matched to a gene: 6. There are 16 residues in the CDR3.

This chain uses TRBV11-1 with TRBJ1-2; TRBD1 matches at 10 bases. Germline assignment: CDR1 SGHAT and CDR2 FQDESV (reference sequence). Unmatched junction bases numbered 11, after V lost 5 bases and J lost 8 bases. This CDR3 contains 15 residues. The DNA for the CDR3 is TGTGCCAGCAGCCGTTCCGGGACAGGGGCAGGCGGCTACACCTTC. Its translation is CASSRSGTGAGGYTF.

V usage is TRBV5-6 and J usage is TRBJ1-5; 12 bases agree with TRBD1. Germline CDR1 and CDR2: SGHDT and YYEEEE. The V gene end was trimmed by 5 bases and the J gene end by 5 bases; junction bases not matched to a gene: 11. The CDR3 totals 17 residues. The CDR3, as DNA: TGTGCCAGCAGTTCCACTCCCGGGACAGGGGGCCATCAGCCCCAGCATTTT. It translates to CASSSTPGTGGHQPQHF.

The chain carries TRBV18 and TRBJ2-3, with a weak D call TRBD2 (6 bases). Trimming cost V 6 bases and J 6 bases, with 10 bases left between them. The CDR3 contains 12 residues. Germline V CDR1 and CDR2: KGHSH, LQKENI. The CDR3 sequence is CASSTLADTQYF. The CDR3, as DNA: TGTGCCAGCTCCACCCTAGCGGATACGCAGTATTTT.

This chain links TRBV15 with TRBJ2-5; TRBD2 is a possible D gene (6 bases). The CDR3 contains 14 residues. CDR1 is LNHNV, CDR2 YYDKDF, per germline (reference sequence). Trimming removed 5 bases at V and 2 bases at J, with 12 bases between. The CDR3 DNA reads TGTGCCACCAGCGTACGGGAGAGGCAAGAGACCCAGTACTTC. It yields the protein CATSVRERQETQYF.

Written as DNA, the CDR3 is TGTGCCAGTAGCCTCTACACTGAAGCTTTCTTT. Translating gives CASSLYTEAFF. J is TRBJ1-1 and V is TRBV19, with unresolved D. Trimming removed 6 bases at V and 3 bases at J, with 5 bases between. There are 11 residues in the CDR3. Germline V CDR1 and CDR2: LNHDA, SQIVND (reference sequence).

This rearrangement joins TRBV7-9 to TRBJ2-5, with D possibly matching TRBD2 (7 bases). V lost 4 bases, J lost 1 base, and 10 bases lay in between. Germline V gene sequence: CDR1 SEHNR, CDR2 FQNEAQ (reference sequence). The CDR3 is 14 amino acids. The CDR3 region is CASSYGGRQETQYF. The CDR3 DNA reads TGTGCCAGCAGCTACGGGGGGCGCCAAGAGACCCAGTACTTC.

V gene TRBV7-3 combines with J gene TRBJ1-2; unclear D gene. The CDR3 is 13 amino acids. Germline V gene data show CDR1 as SGHTA and CDR2 as FQGTGA. The V end was cut by 3 bases, the J end by 3 bases, with 8 bases between. DNA of the CDR3: TGTGCCAGCAGCTTCGGAGGAGACTATGGCTACACCTTC. Protein product: CASSFGGDYGYTF.

This clone was detected once. The chain is built from TRBV5-1 and TRBJ2-3; 7 nucleotides agree with TRBD1. The CDR3 is 14 amino acids. Per germline, CDR1 SGHRS and CDR2 YFSETQ. V was pared by 7 bases and J by 0 bases, with 5 bases of the junction left unmatched. For the CDR3, the DNA is TGCGCCAGCCTCCGGGACAGCAGCACAGATACGCAGTATTTT. This codes for CASLRDSSTDTQYF.

The V gene is TRBV29-1, the J gene TRBJ1-2; 8 nucleotides agree with TRBD1. Germline V CDR1 and CDR2: SQVTM, ANQGSEA. The CDR3 spans 14 residues. Losses at the gene ends were 2 bases for V and 5 bases for J; bases not matched to a gene: 7. The CDR3 loop reads CSVEQQGGRYGYTF. The CDR3 region has the DNA TGCAGCGTTGAACAACAGGGGGGGAGGTATGGCTACACCTTC.

The rearrangement uses TRBV7-8 and TRBJ1-5; TRBD1 matches 8 bases. There are 16 residues in the CDR3. With V trimmed by 1 base and J by 5 bases, 7 bases remained unmatched. Germline CDR1 reads SGHVS; CDR2 reads FQNEAQ. This chain's CDR3 is CASSLGTGKDDQPQHF. The CDR3 DNA sequence: TGTGCCAGCAGCTTAGGGACAGGGAAGGATGATCAGCCCCAGCATTTT.

This clone has just one count. The V gene is TRBV29-1, the J gene TRBJ1-6, with D possibly TRBD1 on 6 matching bases. CDR1 and CDR2 (germline): SQVTM, ANQGSEA. The CDR3 is 14 amino acids. V lost 6 bases to trimming and J lost 10 bases, with 19 bases between them. The CDR3 DNA sequence: TGCAGCGTCAAAGAGGGACAATTGGGATCACCCCTCCACTTT. Protein: CSVKEGQLGSPLHF.

This clone appeared a single time. V usage is TRBV24-1 and J usage is TRBJ1-3; D gene ambiguous. This CDR3 contains 20 residues. Germline V gives CDR1 KGHDR, CDR2 SFDVKD. Between the trimmed V and J ends, which lost 4 bases and 0 bases, there was a span of 24 bases. In DNA, the CDR3 is TGTGCCACCAGTGACCAACCTGGACTCCTACCAGCCGTCTCTGGAAACACCATATATTTT. Translating it yields CATSDQPGLLPAVSGNTIYF.